A single sample gave rise to the 2 T cell receptor beta chains below, sequenced in a study of blood T cells in healthy people across ages. A second PCR, run for roughly 7 to 11 cycles, used a sample-barcoded 5' primer plus a J-beta primer mix. TCRdb redid the calling of the 5' RACE reads with MiXCR, one entry per CDR3 protein. Of 800,000 to 1,300,000 distinct CDR3 sequences in the sample, around 27% were seen once. The same sample was also studied in work on T cells of mothers and their children.

Sequenced input: blood. These receptors were collected from a girl aged 2-9 years in good health.

The chain has TRBV7-2 and TRBJ2-7; TRBD1 or TRBD2 may be the D gene (5 bases each). The germline CDR1 and CDR2 sequences are SGHTA and FQGNSA. The V end lost 4 bases, the J end lost 2 bases, and 12 bases lay between the germline ends. The CDR3 extends over 14 amino acids. The CDR3 nucleotides are TGTGCCAGCAGCTACCGGGGCGCCCCCTACGAGCAGTACTTC. It translates to CASSYRGAPYEQYF.

This clonotype has only a few counts. CDR3 nucleotide sequence: TGCGCCAGCAGCCAAGATCTGCGTTCCTCATTTTTAACCGGGGAGCTGTTTTTT. Translating gives CASSQDLRSSFLTGELFF. The V call is TRBV4-1, the J call TRBJ2-2; D is unclear. Germline-derived CDR1 and CDR2 are MGHRA and YSYEKL. The V gene lost 0 bases and the J gene lost 5 bases, with 19 bases spanning the gap. The length of the CDR3 is 18 residues.